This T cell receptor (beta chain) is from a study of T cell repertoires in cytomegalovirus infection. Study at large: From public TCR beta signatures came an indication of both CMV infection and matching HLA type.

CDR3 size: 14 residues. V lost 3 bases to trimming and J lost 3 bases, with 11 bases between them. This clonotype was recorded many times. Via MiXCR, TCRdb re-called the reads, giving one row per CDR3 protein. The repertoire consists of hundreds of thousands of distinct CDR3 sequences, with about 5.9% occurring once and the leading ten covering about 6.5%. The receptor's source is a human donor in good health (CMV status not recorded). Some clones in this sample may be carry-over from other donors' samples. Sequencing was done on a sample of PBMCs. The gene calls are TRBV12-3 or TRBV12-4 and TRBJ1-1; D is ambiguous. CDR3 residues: CASSLIGGDTEAFF. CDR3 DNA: TGTGCCAGCAGTTTGATCGGCGGGGACACTGAAGCTTTCTTT.